This T cell receptor beta chain was captured in a study of cytomegalovirus exposure and HLA in healthy donors. Trimming took off 2 bases at V and 3 bases at J, with 17 bases between the two ends. CDR1 is KGHSH, CDR2 LQKENI, per germline. This CDR3 comprises 16 residues. This clone was detected once. Assay: immunoSEQ multiplex PCR; the TCRdb copy retains only in-frame clones and omits some. Among 140,000 or so clones listed, approximately 90% were seen once. The V gene is TRBV18, the J gene TRBJ2-7; D might be TRBD2 (6 bases). This TCR was recovered from a young woman in good health and CMV-seropositive. The sequenced sample consisted of PBMCs. The CDR3 nucleotides are TGTGCCAGCTCACCAAGGGACTTCCGAAAGGGCTACGAGCAGTACTTC. Translated, it gives CASSPRDFRKGYEQYF.